These 25 T cell receptor beta chains came from one sample sequenced in a study of control samples from healthy donors and cancer patients. Profiling relied on immunoSEQ multiplex PCR, and the TCRdb table lists in-frame clones only, not all of them. Among 150,000 to 160,000 clones, approximately 93% were seen once, and the ten largest hold about 2.4%. The sequencing input was blood. These receptors originate from a man aged 50 to 59 in good health.

The chain combines TRBV5-6 with TRBJ1-1; D call uncertain. The CDR3 totals 14 residues. Trimming cost V 3 bases and J 2 bases, with 11 bases left between them. From germline, CDR1 is SGHDT and CDR2 YYEEEE. The CDR3 nucleotides are TGTGCCAGCAGCTCCCCGGGAACTAACACTGAAGCTTTCTTT. This gives the protein CASSSPGTNTEAFF.

The chain is built from TRBV28 and TRBJ1-2, with TRBD1 identical over 8 bases. V shed 6 bases and J 8 bases; nucleotides not matched to a gene: 11. CDR1 and CDR2 from the germline V gene are MDHEN and SYDVKM. The CDR3 covers 14 residues. The CDR3 DNA sequence: TGTGCCAGCAGCTCAACAGGGGGGATAAGGGGCTACACCTTC. Translation gives CASSSTGGIRGYTF.

In nucleotides, the CDR3 is TGTGCCAGCAGCCAGTCACAGGGGTCTAATGAAAAACTGTTTTTT. Translation gives CASSQSQGSNEKLFF. The rearrangement links TRBV11-2 to TRBJ1-4, with 7 bases that match TRBD1. The CDR3 runs 15 residues. The germline V gene has CDR1 SGHAT and CDR2 FQNNGV. Germline trimming cut 5 bases from V and 3 bases from J; bases unmatched to any gene: 6.

The chain uses TRBV10-1 and TRBJ2-7; possible D gene TRBD1, 5 bases. The CDR3 totals 14 residues. Germline CDR1 reads WNHNN; CDR2 reads SYGVQD (reference sequence). Trimming stripped 4 bases from V and 0 bases from J, with 10 bases between. CDR3: CASSGTRSSYEQYF. The CDR3 nucleotides are TGCGCCAGCAGTGGGACACGGAGCTCCTACGAGCAGTACTTC.

The chain couples TRBV6-5 to TRBJ1-5; tentative D call: TRBD1 (5 bases). CDR1 is MNHEY, CDR2 SVGAGI, per germline. This CDR3 region has 13 residues. Deletions cut 7 bases from V and 7 bases from J, with 14 bases between. CDR3 bases: TGTGCCAGCATGAGGGGTTTTTTACAGCCCCAGCATTTT. Translating it yields CASMRGFLQPQHF.

A single count supports this clone. The chain joins TRBV2 to TRBJ2-7; 8 bases line up with TRBD1. Germline V CDR1 and CDR2: SNHLY, FYNNEI. The CDR3 is 13 amino acids. V shed 7 bases, J shed 3 bases, and the junction held 5 bases outside the gene matches. CDR3 region: CASTGTGVYEQYF. DNA of the CDR3: TGTGCCAGCACCGGGACAGGCGTCTACGAGCAGTACTTC.

The V and J genes are TRBV10-3 and TRBJ2-2, with 12 nucleotides matching TRBD1. This CDR3 contains 18 residues. J was trimmed by 0 bases and V by 7 bases; bases with no gene match: 9. Germline CDR1 is ENHRY and CDR2 is SYGVKD. The CDR3 DNA follows: TGTGCCATCAAACCGGGACAGGGGGCACCCGCGAACACCGGGGAGCTGTTTTTT. Its translation is CAIKPGQGAPANTGELFF.

The genes are TRBV9 and TRBJ1-1; TRBD1 agrees at 10 bases. The V gene end was trimmed by 4 bases and the J gene end by 0 bases; junction bases not matched to a gene: 3. The CDR3 totals 15 residues. Germline values: CDR1 SGDLS, CDR2 YYNGEE. The CDR3 sequence: CASSRQGALNTEAFF. CDR3 in DNA: TGTGCCAGCAGCCGACAGGGGGCGTTGAACACTGAAGCTTTCTTT.

Here the CDR3 reads CASNLPTSEQFF. In nucleotides, the CDR3 is TGTGCCAGCAACCTCCCCACTAGTGAGCAGTTCTTC. The chain couples TRBV28 to TRBJ2-1; a weak D match, TRBD2 (5 bases). This CDR3 is built from 12 residues. CDR1 is MDHEN, CDR2 SYDVKM, per germline. V shed 7 bases and J shed 9 bases, with 13 bases lying between them.

This clone appeared a few times. This sequence joins TRBV7-8 and TRBJ2-3; tentative D call: TRBD1 (5 bases). Germline V CDR1 and CDR2: SGHVS, FQNEAQ. The V end was cut by 5 bases, the J end by 1 base, with 10 bases between. The CDR3 spans 14 residues. DNA for the CDR3: TGTGCCAGCAGCCCCCAGGGTGGCACAGATACGCAGTATTTT. Translation: CASSPQGGTDTQYF.

This sequence joins TRBV28 and TRBJ2-7, with unresolved D. Germline V lookup: CDR1 MDHEN, CDR2 SYDVKM. V lost 3 bases and J lost 5, with 17 bases in between. There are 15 residues in the CDR3. This CDR3 is CASSFATPSHNEQYF. The CDR3 region has the DNA TGTGCCAGCAGTTTTGCGACACCCTCACACAACGAGCAGTACTTC.

V usage is TRBV19 and J usage is TRBJ2-2; TRBD1 aligns across 8 bases. This CDR3 comprises 15 residues. Germline assignment: CDR1 LNHDA and CDR2 SQIVND (reference sequence). The ends lost 6 bases at V and 6 bases at J; junction bases unmatched: 9. In DNA form, the CDR3 reads TGTGCCAGTAGCCTAGGACAGGGTTTCGCCGGGGAGCTGTTTTTT. It is translated as CASSLGQGFAGELFF.

V gene TRBV6-5 combines with J gene TRBJ2-1; D unclear. The CDR3 has 14 residues. Per germline, CDR1 MNHEY and CDR2 SVGAGI. Trimming took off 8 bases at V and 0 bases at J, with 11 bases between the two ends. The CDR3 DNA is TGTGCCAGCGGAGAGGCTAGCTCCTACAATGAGCAGTTCTTC. Its translation is CASGEASSYNEQFF.

This clone was observed once. The chain has TRBV7-8 and TRBJ2-7; TRBD2 is a possible D gene (6 bases). The V gene's germline CDR1 is SGHVS and CDR2 FQNEAQ. V lost 1 base to trimming and J lost 2 bases, with 12 bases between them. The CDR3 consists of 15 residues. CDR3 amino acids: CASSLVLGRAYEQYF. Written as DNA, the CDR3 is TGTGCCAGCAGCTTAGTTCTCGGGAGAGCCTACGAGCAGTACTTC.

This clone came up once. The CDR3 coding sequence is TGTGCCACCAGTGATTCGGGACAGGGCGAGAAGACTGAAGCTTTCTTT. Translating gives CATSDSGQGEKTEAFF. The rearrangement joins TRBV24-1 to TRBJ1-1, with 9 nucleotides matching TRBD1. The CDR3 consists of 16 residues. Germline V CDR1 and CDR2: KGHDR, SFDVKD. The ends lost 2 bases at V and 5 bases at J; junction bases unmatched: 8.

The rearrangement joins TRBV28 to TRBJ2-7; 10 nucleotides match TRBD1. Germline V lookup: CDR1 MDHEN, CDR2 SYDVKM. V trimming: 6 bases; J trimming: 6 bases; junction bases outside the gene matches: 8. The CDR3 consists of 14 residues. CDR3 nucleotides: TGTGCCAGCAGCAGGACAGGGGGAAGTCTCGAGCAGTACTTC. Its protein is CASSRTGGSLEQYF.

V and J are TRBV19 and TRBJ2-2; D may match TRBD1 or TRBD2 (5 bases each). Per the germline V gene, CDR1 is LNHDA and CDR2 is SQIVND (reference sequence). V lost 6 bases, J lost 8 bases, and 7 bases lay in between. The CDR3 spans 11 residues. CDR3 sequence (DNA): TGTGCCAGTAGATGGGGGGGGGAGCTGTTTTTT. The encoded protein is CASRWGGELFF.

The chain employs TRBV12-3 or TRBV12-4 and TRBJ1-5, with TRBD1 matching 10 bases. CDR3 length: 12 residues. J lost 5 bases, V lost 8 bases, and 0 bases had no gene match. CDR3 residues: CASGTGDQPQHF. DNA of the CDR3: TGTGCCAGCGGGACAGGGGATCAGCCCCAGCATTTT.

The chain has TRBV12-5 and TRBJ2-1; TRBD1 aligns across 10 bases. Germline V gene lookup returns CDR1 LGHNT and CDR2 FRNRAP. The CDR3 loop spans 12 amino acids. Germline trimming cut 6 bases from V and 13 bases from J; bases unmatched to any gene: 6. CDR3 DNA: TGTGCTAGTGGCCTCGACAGGGGGCGTCAGTTCTTC. As protein: CASGLDRGRQFF.

The CDR3 DNA reads as TGTGCCAGCAGCCCCGGGACTAGCGGGAGCAATGAGCAGTTCTTC. Translation: CASSPGTSGSNEQFF. This chain links TRBV7-9 with TRBJ2-1, with 14 bases aligning to TRBD2. V was clipped by 5 bases and J by 6 bases; unmatched bases: 3. The CDR3 covers 15 residues. Germline V lookup: CDR1 SEHNR, CDR2 FQNEAQ (reference sequence).

The gene calls are TRBV7-2 and TRBJ1-4; maybe TRBD1 (6 bases). V lost 0 bases and J lost 13, with 15 bases in between. Germline V gene sequence: CDR1 SGHTA, CDR2 FQGNSA. This CDR3 contains 14 residues. In DNA form, the CDR3 reads TGTGCCAGCAGCTTAGCGAGTAGGGGGTATGGACTGTTTTTT. Translating gives CASSLASRGYGLFF.

The chain employs TRBV27 and TRBJ2-1; a weak D match, TRBD1 (6 bases). Looked up from germline, CDR1 is MNHEY and CDR2 is SMNVEV (reference sequence). Trimming pared 0 bases from V and 2 bases from J, leaving 17 bases between. The CDR3 runs 18 residues. The CDR3 sequence: CASSLSRTDIIPYNEQFF. CDR3 sequence (DNA): TGTGCCAGCAGTTTATCCCGGACAGATATTATTCCCTACAATGAGCAGTTCTTC.

The chain links TRBV6-1 to TRBJ1-1; the D is unclear. This CDR3 spans 13 amino acids. Trimming left V 6 bases short and J 5 bases short, with 13 bases between. Germline V gene sequence: CDR1 MNHNS, CDR2 SASEGT. CDR3 bases: TGTGCCAGCAGCCTCCTCGGGGAAACTGAAGCTTTCTTT. Residues: CASSLLGETEAFF.

The chain employs TRBV2 and TRBJ2-5; D is possibly TRBD1 (6 bases). The CDR3 has 12 residues. CDR1 SNHLY and CDR2 FYNNEI come from the germline V gene. With 8 bases removed from V and 2 bases from J, the gap between germline ends came to 9 bases. The CDR3 loop is CASGQQQETQYF. The CDR3 nucleotides are TGTGCCAGCGGACAGCAGCAAGAGACCCAGTACTTC.

The chain's CDR3 is CAISGGQGAREKLFF. The CDR3 DNA sequence: TGTGCCATCAGTGGGGGACAGGGGGCGCGTGAAAAACTGTTTTTT. The V and J genes are TRBV10-3 and TRBJ1-4; 12 nucleotides agree with TRBD1. The CDR3 is 15 amino acids. The germline V gene encodes CDR1 ENHRY and CDR2 SYGVKD. V dropped 4 bases and J dropped 7; count of bases not matched to a gene: 4.